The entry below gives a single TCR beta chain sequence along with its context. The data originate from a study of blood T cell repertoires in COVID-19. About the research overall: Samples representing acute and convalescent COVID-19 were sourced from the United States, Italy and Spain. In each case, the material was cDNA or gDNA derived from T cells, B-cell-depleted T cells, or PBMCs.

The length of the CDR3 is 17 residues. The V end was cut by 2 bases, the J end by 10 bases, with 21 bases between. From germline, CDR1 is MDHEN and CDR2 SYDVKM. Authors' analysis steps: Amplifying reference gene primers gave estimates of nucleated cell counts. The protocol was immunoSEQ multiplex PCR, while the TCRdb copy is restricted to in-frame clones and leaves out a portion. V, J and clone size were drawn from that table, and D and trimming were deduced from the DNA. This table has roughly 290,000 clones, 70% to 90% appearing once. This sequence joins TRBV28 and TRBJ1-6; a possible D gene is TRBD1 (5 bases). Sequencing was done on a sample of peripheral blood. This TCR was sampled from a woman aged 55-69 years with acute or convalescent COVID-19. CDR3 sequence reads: CASSLSYRGSVGSPLHF. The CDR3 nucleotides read TGTGCCAGCAGTTTAAGTTATCGGGGGTCGGTAGGATCACCCCTCCACTTT.